This TCR beta chain was captured by sequencing in a study of blood T cells in healthy people across ages. A sample-barcoded 5' primer and a J-beta primer mix were used in a second PCR of roughly 7 to 11 cycles. TCRdb called the 5' RACE reads again in MiXCR, with one record for every CDR3 protein. There are around 1,800,000 distinct CDR3 sequences in the sample; more than 35% occur only once, and roughly 24% lies in the top ten. Concerning this clonotype itself: Its antigen is undetermined.

The CDR3 runs 15 residues. CDR1 is SGHNT and CDR2 is YENEEA in the germline V gene. With 1 base removed from V and 2 bases from J, the gap between germline ends came to 11 bases. Overall study findings and caveats: Higher diversity and more naive CD4+ cells were features of long-lived donors, compared to aged donors. Per million T cells, TCR beta diversity dropped about linearly as age rose.

The material sequenced was blood. The receptor comes from a human donor in good health. The chain couples TRBV11-3 to TRBJ1-2, with D maybe TRBD1 (5 bases). The CDR3 loop is CASSLGQNNNYGYTF. CDR3 coding DNA: TGTGCCAGCAGCTTAGGACAGAATAACAACTATGGCTACACCTTC.